A selection of T cell receptor beta chains follows, all from one sample in a study of regulatory T cells in long-lasting Graves disease. A single record per CDR3 protein comes from TCRdb applying MiXCR to the multiplex PCR reads. Altogether some 490,000 distinct CDR3 sequences are present, approximately 12% being singletons, with the ten largest covering about 8.9%. A further study also used this sample, focusing on T cells in Graves' hyperthyroidism and ophthalmopathy.

The sequencing here drew on peripheral blood mononuclear cells (PBMCs), taken at new diagnosis, from a patient treated with antithyroid drugs. Receptor source: a woman in her 30s with Graves disease. Both conserved end residues are part of each CDR3. The D gene is left open where the match is weak. For some rows the clone size is stated as once, few or many, or as a class when expanded; others skip it.

v_call	d_call	clone_size	j_call	cdr3_nt	cdr3_aa
TRBV2	.	.	TRBJ2-7	TGTGCCAGCAGGATAGGCTCCTACGAGCAGTACTTC	CASRIGSYEQYF
TRBV4-3	.	few	TRBJ1-2	TGCGCCAGCAGCCAACAGTTGGGGTTTTCTAACTATGGCTACACCTTC	CASSQQLGFSNYGYTF
TRBV3-1	.	many	TRBJ1-3	TGTGCCAGCAGCCGACCAGGGATCGTCTCTGGAAACACCATATATTTT	CASSRPGIVSGNTIYF
TRBV12-3/TRBV12-4	TRBD1	many	TRBJ2-2	TGTGCCAGCAGTCCCCGACAGGGGGCCGAGCTGTTTTTT	CASSPRQGAELFF
TRBV12-3/TRBV12-4	.	.	TRBJ2-5	TGTGCCAGCAGTTTAAGGGCGGCGGCCCAGTACTTC	CASSLRAAAQYF
TRBV20-1	.	few	TRBJ1-5	TGCAGTGCTAGAGATCCCCAACTGGGCGGCAATCAGCCCCAGCATTTT	CSARDPQLGGNQPQHF
TRBV6-1	TRBD1	many	TRBJ1-3	TGTGCCAGCAGAGAAACAGGGGTTGGAAACACCATATATTTT	CASRETGVGNTIYF
TRBV3-1	.	.	TRBJ2-1	TGTGCCAGCAGCCAAGAGGCGGCCCTCCGGCGCGATGAGCAGTTCTTC	CASSQEAALRRDEQFF
TRBV4-1	TRBD1	many	TRBJ1-1	TGCGCCAGCAGTGGGACAGGGGGAGGAAACACTGAAGCTTTCTTT	CASSGTGGGNTEAFF
TRBV28	.	many	TRBJ2-3	TGTGCCAGCAGTCCCTTAGGTGAACCGGACTACCAGTATTTT	CASSPLGEPDYQYF
TRBV11-3	.	many	TRBJ2-3	TGTGCCAGCAGCTCCTCCAGCACAGATACGCAGTATTTT	CASSSSSTDTQYF
TRBV11-2	TRBD1	many	TRBJ1-2	TGTGCCAGCAGCTTAGGCAGGGGGCCATCCTATGGCTACACCTTC	CASSLGRGPSYGYTF
TRBV2	TRBD1	many	TRBJ1-1	TGTGCCAGCAGCCGACAGGGAGGGAACACTGAAGCTTTCTTT	CASSRQGGNTEAFF
TRBV12-3/TRBV12-4	.	many	TRBJ2-7	TGTGCCAGCAGTTTGAGACAACAATCCTACGAGCAGTACTTC	CASSLRQQSYEQYF
TRBV20-1	.	.	TRBJ2-7	TGCAGTGCTAGTGAGGACCGCTACGAGCAGTACTTC	CSASEDRYEQYF
TRBV9	.	many	TRBJ1-4	TGTGCCAGCAGCGTAAACGGCCAACCAAGTAATGAAAAACTGTTTTTT	CASSVNGQPSNEKLFF
TRBV20-1	TRBD1	.	TRBJ1-1	TGCAGTGCTAGTAAGGACAGGGTACGGAACACTGAAGCTTTCTTT	CSASKDRVRNTEAFF
TRBV20-1	.	.	TRBJ1-2	TGCAGTGCTAGAGAGGGAGGAGCTGGCTACGCCTTC	CSAREGGAGYAF
TRBV12-3/TRBV12-4	TRBD1	many	TRBJ1-6	TGTGCCAGCAGCCCAAGGGGGCTTGTTAATTCACCCCTCCACTTT	CASSPRGLVNSPLHF
TRBV6-5	TRBD1	many	TRBJ2-7	TGTGCCAGCAGTTACTCCATCCCGGGACAGGGGGCCTACGAGCAGTACTTC	CASSYSIPGQGAYEQYF
TRBV3-1	.	many	TRBJ1-3	TGTGCCAGCAGCCACGGGGGCTCTGGAAACACCATATATTTT	CASSHGGSGNTIYF
TRBV10-3	.	many	TRBJ2-1	TGTGCCATTCGGGGGTGGGGAGTCATCTACAATGAGCAGTTCTTC	CAIRGWGVIYNEQFF
TRBV12-3/TRBV12-4	TRBD1	many	TRBJ1-5	TGTGCCAGCAGAATTACAGGGGGCAATCAGCCCCAGCATTTT	CASRITGGNQPQHF
TRBV29-1	TRBD2	many	TRBJ2-1	TGCAGCGGCCTTGGGGGAGGAGCGGGAGGGGGAGAAGAGCAGTTCTTC	CSGLGGGAGGGEEQFF
TRBV3-1	.	.	TRBJ2-4	TGTGCCAGTAGCCAAGGTCTGGTGGGGTCGGCCAAAAACATTCAGTACTTC	CASSQGLVGSAKNIQYF
TRBV19	TRBD1	.	TRBJ1-5	TGTGCCAGTAGTACACCGGGACAGGGGGCGGGTCAGCCCCAGCATTTT	CASSTPGQGAGQPQHF
TRBV2	.	many	TRBJ2-7	TGTGCCAGCACGGCCGGGACAAACTACGAGCAGTACTTC	CASTAGTNYEQYF
TRBV9	TRBD1	many	TRBJ1-4	TGTGCCAGCAGCCAGGGGGCTGAACAGGGCCGTGAAAAACTGTTTTTT	CASSQGAEQGREKLFF
TRBV28	.	many	TRBJ1-2	TGTGCCAGCAGTTTGGTAGGGCCCCTCTATGGCTACACCTTC	CASSLVGPLYGYTF
TRBV7-6	.	.	TRBJ2-3	TGTGCCAGCAGCTTAGGGGGGCCCCCCACAGATACGCAGTATTTT	CASSLGGPPTDTQYF
TRBV19	TRBD2	.	TRBJ2-7	TGTGCCAGTAGTTCCGGGACTAGCGGGACGAGCCCCTACGAGCAGTACTTC	CASSSGTSGTSPYEQYF